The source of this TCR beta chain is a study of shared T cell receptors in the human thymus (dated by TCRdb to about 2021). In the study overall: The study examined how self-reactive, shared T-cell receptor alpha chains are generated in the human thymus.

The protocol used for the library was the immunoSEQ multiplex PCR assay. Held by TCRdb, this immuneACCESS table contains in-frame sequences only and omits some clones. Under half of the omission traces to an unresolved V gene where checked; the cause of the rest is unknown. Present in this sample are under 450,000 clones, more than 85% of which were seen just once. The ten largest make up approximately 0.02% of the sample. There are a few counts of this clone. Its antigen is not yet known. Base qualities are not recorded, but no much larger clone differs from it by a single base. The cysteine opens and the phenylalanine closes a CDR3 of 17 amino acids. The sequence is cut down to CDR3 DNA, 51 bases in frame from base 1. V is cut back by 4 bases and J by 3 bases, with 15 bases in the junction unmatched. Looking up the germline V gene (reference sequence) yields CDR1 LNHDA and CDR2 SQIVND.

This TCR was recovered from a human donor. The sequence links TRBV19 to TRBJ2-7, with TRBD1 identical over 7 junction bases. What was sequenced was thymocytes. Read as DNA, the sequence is TGTGCCAGTAGTACTCCGGGACAGTCAGCGCTCCGCTACGAGCAGTACTTC. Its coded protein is CASSTPGQSALRYEQYF. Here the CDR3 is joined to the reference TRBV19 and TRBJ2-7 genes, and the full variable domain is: DGGITQSPKYLFRKEGQNVTLSCEQNLNHDAMYWYRQDPGQGLRLIYYSQIVNDFQKGDIAEGYSVSREKKESFPLTVTSAQKNPTAFYLCASSTPGQSALRYEQYFGPGTRLTVT.